Listed below are T cell receptor beta chains from one sample, sequenced in a study of blood T cells in healthy people across ages. TCRdb reprocessed the 5' RACE reads with MiXCR, giving one entry per CDR3 protein. The sample gives about 1 million distinct CDR3 sequences, 45% of which show up once; approximately 20% is in the top ten. The sequenced sample was blood. These receptors were taken from a woman aged 55-75 years in good health. The CDR3 runs from the conserved cysteine through the conserved F or W. A D gene is named only where the DNA matches it firmly. Expanded clones get a size class; other rows say once, few or many, or leave the size out.

d_gene	abundance	v_gene	j_gene	CDR3aa	CDR3nt
.	few	TRBV6-2/TRBV6-3	TRBJ2-4	CASKGTAKNIQYF	TGTGCCAGCAAGGGAACAGCCAAAAACATTCAGTACTTC
.	.	TRBV13	TRBJ2-5	CASSPRGPLEQYF	TGTGCCAGCAGTCCTCGGGGACCGCTAGAGCAGTACTTC
.	.	TRBV14	TRBJ2-7	CASSQESDYNEQYF	TGTGCCAGCAGCCAAGAATCAGATTACAATGAGCAGTACTTC
.	.	TRBV5-1	TRBJ2-1	CASSLESRALYNEQFF	TGCGCCAGCAGCTTGGAGTCCAGAGCCCTCTACAATGAGCAGTTCTTC
TRBD2	few	TRBV7-2	TRBJ2-1	CASSLKGLAEYNEQFF	TGTGCCAGCAGCTTAAAGGGACTAGCGGAATACAATGAGCAGTTCTTC
TRBD1	.	TRBV29-1	TRBJ2-1	CSVGQVPTRINEQFF	TGCAGCGTGGGACAGGTACCAACGCGAATCAATGAGCAGTTCTTC
TRBD1	.	TRBV24-1	TRBJ2-2	CATSAQDRGGGELFF	TGTGCCACCAGTGCCCAGGACAGGGGAGGCGGGGAGCTGTTTTTT
TRBD2	few	TRBV27	TRBJ2-7	CASSPLGGDPYEQYF	TGTGCCAGCAGTCCCCTGGGAGGGGACCCCTACGAGCAGTACTTC
TRBD1	few	TRBV3-1	TRBJ2-7	CASSPRQGGLPYEQYF	TGTGCCAGCAGTCCCCGACAGGGGGGTTTGCCTTACGAGCAGTACTTC
TRBD1	.	TRBV20-1	TRBJ1-2	CSALGTEDYGYTF	TGCAGTGCTTTGGGGACAGAGGACTATGGCTACACCTTC
.	many	TRBV10-3	TRBJ2-3	CAISESSGDTQYF	TGTGCCATCAGTGAGTCGAGCGGAGATACGCAGTATTTT
.	few	TRBV29-1	TRBJ2-1	CSVEDAQGIHEQFF	TGCAGCGTTGAAGATGCACAGGGAATACATGAGCAGTTCTTC
.	.	TRBV3-1	TRBJ1-1	CASSQYSLNTEAFF	TGTGCCAGCAGCCAATACAGTTTAAACACTGAAGCTTTCTTT
.	.	TRBV29-1	TRBJ1-1	CSASPDKKNTEAFF	TGCAGCGCCTCCCCCGACAAAAAGAACACTGAAGCTTTCTTT
.	few	TRBV27	TRBJ2-7	CASRPLRGHPGDEQYF	TGTGCCAGCAGGCCCTTACGGGGCCATCCAGGGGACGAGCAGTACTTC
.	many	TRBV5-1	TRBJ2-5	CASSFPGGGETQYF	TGCGCCAGCAGCTTCCCCGGAGGTGGTGAGACCCAGTACTTC
.	few	TRBV11-2	TRBJ2-7	CASSPGQTQYF	TGTGCCAGCAGCCCCGGTCAAACCCAGTACTTC
.	.	TRBV10-3	TRBJ2-3	CAISEPLGTSTDTQYF	TGTGCCATCAGTGAGCCGTTAGGTACTAGCACAGATACGCAGTATTTT
.	few	TRBV27	TRBJ2-4	CASSFLGLAKNIQYF	TGTGCCAGCAGTTTCCTGGGCCTAGCCAAAAACATTCAGTACTTC
.	.	TRBV20-1	TRBJ2-7	CSARPSGTTSYKEQYF	TGCAGTGCTAGACCCTCCGGGACAACTTCCTACAAGGAGCAGTACTTC
.	few	TRBV27	TRBJ2-7	CASSAGLITSSYEQYF	TGTGCCAGCAGTGCGGGCCTTATCACGAGCTCCTACGAGCAGTACTTC
TRBD2	.	TRBV11-1	TRBJ2-7	CASSLLLVREVRDYEQYF	TGTGCCAGTAGCTTATTATTAGTGCGGGAGGTCCGAGACTACGAGCAGTACTTC
.	many	TRBV3-1	TRBJ2-7	CASSNAYEQYF	TGTGCCAGCAGTAACGCCTACGAGCAGTACTTC
.	many	TRBV20-1	TRBJ2-5	CSAEDSKSKTQYF	TGCAGTGCCGAAGACAGTAAGAGTAAGACCCAGTACTTC
TRBD2	many	TRBV9	TRBJ2-5	CASSGMGRAEETQYF	TGTGCCAGCAGCGGGATGGGGAGGGCCGAAGAGACCCAGTACTTC
.	.	TRBV6-1	TRBJ2-7	CASSEAESSYEQYF	TGTGCCAGCAGTGAAGCTGAGAGCTCCTACGAGCAGTACTTC
.	.	TRBV27	TRBJ1-4	CASSRARMGEKLFF	TGTGCCAGCAGCAGGGCCAGAATGGGTGAAAAACTGTTTTTT
.	.	TRBV30	TRBJ1-5	CAWSRGSLQPQHF	TGTGCCTGGAGCCGGGGCAGCCTCCAGCCCCAGCATTTT
TRBD2	.	TRBV9	TRBJ2-3	CASSERGRAGTDTQYF	TGTGCCAGCAGCGAACGCGGGAGGGCCGGAACAGATACGCAGTATTTT
TRBD2	.	TRBV28	TRBJ2-3	CASSPTSASSTDTQYF	TGTGCCAGCAGTCCTACTAGCGCTTCTAGCACAGATACGCAGTATTTT
.	.	TRBV7-6	TRBJ2-5	CASSPHIKEETQYF	TGTGCCAGCAGCCCCCATATAAAAGAAGAGACCCAGTACTTC